This passage covers 12 T cell receptor beta chains from one sample sequenced in a study of blood T cell repertoires in COVID-19. TCRdb's table, derived via immunoSEQ multiplex PCR, lists solely in-frame clones and lacks some. This table holds some 460,000 clones, around nine tenths found once. The sample taken for sequencing was PBMCs or T cells enriched from blood (not recorded which). Receptors originate from a woman aged 18-29 years with acute COVID-19.

The chain has TRBV6-5 and TRBJ1-1; D is uncertain. Trimming shortened V by 8 bases and J by 3 bases, and 7 bases separated the two germline ends. Germline-derived CDR1 and CDR2 are MNHEY and SVGAGI. This CDR3 has 11 residues. CDR3 residues: CASRLDTEAFF. The CDR3 DNA reads TGTGCCAGCCGCCTAGACACTGAAGCTTTCTTT.

The V call is TRBV7-3, the J call TRBJ1-1, with a possible D match to TRBD1 (5 bases). Germline CDR1 SGHTA, CDR2 FQGTGA. The V end was cut by 6 bases, the J end by 5 bases, with 10 bases between. The CDR3 has 12 residues. The CDR3 DNA reads TGTGCCAGCAGTATCGGGGGGACTGAAGCTTTCTTT. Its protein is CASSIGGTEAFF. Full variable domain (rest looked up from reference TRBV7-3 and TRBJ1-1): GAGVSQTPSNKVTEKGKYVELRCDPISGHTALYWYRQSLGQGPEFLIYFQGTGAADDSGLPNDRFFAVRPEGSVSTLKIQRTERGDSAVYLCASSIGGTEAFFGQGTRLTVV.

The chain joins TRBV28 to TRBJ1-2; the D is unclear. The CDR3 runs 12 residues. Germline V gene data show CDR1 as MDHEN and CDR2 as SYDVKM. V was shortened by 3 bases and J by 3 bases, with 5 bases between the two germline ends. CDR3: CASSLLYYGYTF. As DNA, the CDR3 is TGTGCCAGCAGTTTGCTATACTATGGCTACACCTTC.

The chain uses TRBV4-3 and TRBJ2-1; TRBD2 aligns across 7 bases. This CDR3 comprises 15 residues. Losses at the gene ends were 1 base for V and 4 bases for J; bases not matched to a gene: 4. In germline, CDR1 is LGHNA, CDR2 YSLEER. The CDR3 sequence is CASSQVREAYNEQFF. The DNA of the CDR3 is TGCGCCAGCAGCCAAGTACGGGAGGCTTACAATGAGCAGTTCTTC.

The chain has TRBV5-5 and TRBJ1-1; 7 nucleotides match TRBD1. The CDR3 is 17 residues long. Germline V gene data show CDR1 as SGHKS and CDR2 as YYEKEE (reference sequence). The V gene end was trimmed by 0 bases and the J gene end by 4 bases; junction bases not matched to a gene: 12. The CDR3 region has the DNA TGTGCCAGCAGCTTGGCGTCAGGGGGTTCGGGTGGCACTGAAGCTTTCTTT. Translation gives CASSLASGGSGGTEAFF.

This chain joins TRBV5-5 and TRBJ1-2, with 7 nucleotides matching TRBD1. CDR3 length: 16 amino acids. CDR1 and CDR2 (germline): SGHKS, YYEKEE (reference sequence). V lost 6 bases to trimming and J lost 5 bases; unmatched junction nucleotides: 16. CDR3 in DNA: TGTGCCAGCACCCGAGGGGGCCTACGGGGAGTATATGGCTACACCTTC. Its translation: CASTRGGLRGVYGYTF.

This clone turned up a few times. V gene TRBV5-1 combines with J gene TRBJ1-1; D is ambiguous. The CDR3 sequence is 13 residues long. V was pared by 5 bases and J by 3 bases, with 11 bases between. The germline V gene has CDR1 SGHRS and CDR2 YFSETQ. CDR3 sequence (DNA): TGCGCCAGCAGTTTTCAGGAGGACACTGAAGCTTTCTTT. Its translation is CASSFQEDTEAFF.

The J gene is TRBJ2-1, the V gene TRBV11-3, with D possibly TRBD1 on 6 matching bases. V lost 4 bases, J lost 13 bases, and 14 bases lay in between. From germline, CDR1 is SGHNT and CDR2 YENEEA. This CDR3 comprises 12 residues. The CDR3 loop reads CASSSSDSPQFF. The CDR3 region has the DNA TGTGCCAGCAGCTCCTCGGACAGTCCACAGTTCTTC.

The V gene is TRBV25-1, the J gene TRBJ1-3, with 8 bases matching TRBD1. Germline CDR1 is MGHDK and CDR2 is SYGVNS. The length of the CDR3 is 11 residues. The CDR3 nucleotides are TGTGCGACAGGGGTAGGAAACACCATATATTTT. Encoded protein: CATGVGNTIYF.

For the CDR3, the DNA is TGCGCCAGCAGCCAATTACTAGCGGCAATCACCGGGGAGCTGTTTTTT. The encoded protein is CASSQLLAAITGELFF. This sequence joins TRBV4-1 and TRBJ2-2; 8 bases agree with TRBD2. The CDR3 spans 16 residues. The V segment lost 2 bases and the J segment 4 bases; nucleotides outside the gene matches: 6. The germline gives CDR1 MGHRA, CDR2 YSYEKL.

The gene calls are TRBV30 and TRBJ1-5; 7 bases agree with TRBD1. Germline V gives CDR1 GTSNPN, CDR2 SVGIG (reference sequence). J was trimmed by 5 bases and V by 0 bases; bases with no gene match: 1. There are 13 residues in the CDR3. The CDR3 sequence: CAWSVTGDQPQHF. The DNA for the CDR3 is TGTGCCTGGAGTGTAACAGGGGATCAGCCCCAGCATTTT. Supplemented by reference TRBV30 and TRBJ1-5, the full variable domain reads SQTIHQWPATLVQPVGSPLSLECTVEGTSNPNLYWYRQAAGRGLQLLFYSVGIGQISSEVPQNLSASRPQDRQFILSSKKLLLSDSGFYLCAWSVTGDQPQHFGDGTRLSIL.

CDR3 nucleotide sequence: TGTGCCAGCAGCCCTCACCGGACAGTAAACACTGAAGCTTTCTTT. Protein product: CASSPHRTVNTEAFF. The chain recombines TRBV3-1 (or the pseudogene TRBV3-2) with TRBJ1-1; perhaps TRBD1 as D (6 bases). Trimming removed 4 bases from V and 2 bases from J, with 14 bases in between. This CDR3 is 15 amino acids long. Germline-derived CDR1 and CDR2 are LGHDT and YNNKEL (reference sequence).